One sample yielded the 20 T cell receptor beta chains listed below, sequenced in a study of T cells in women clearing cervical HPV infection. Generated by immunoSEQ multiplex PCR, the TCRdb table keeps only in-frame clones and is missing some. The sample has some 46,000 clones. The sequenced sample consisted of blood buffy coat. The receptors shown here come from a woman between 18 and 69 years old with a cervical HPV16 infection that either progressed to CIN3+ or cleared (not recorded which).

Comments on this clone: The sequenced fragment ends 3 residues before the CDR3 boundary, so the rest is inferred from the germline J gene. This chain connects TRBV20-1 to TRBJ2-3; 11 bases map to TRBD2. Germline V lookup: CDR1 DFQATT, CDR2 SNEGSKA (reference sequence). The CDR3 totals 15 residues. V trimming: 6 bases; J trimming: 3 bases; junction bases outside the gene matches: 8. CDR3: CSAPTSGRLTDTQYF. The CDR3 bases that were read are TGCAGTGCCCCCACTAGCGGGAGATTAACAGATACG.

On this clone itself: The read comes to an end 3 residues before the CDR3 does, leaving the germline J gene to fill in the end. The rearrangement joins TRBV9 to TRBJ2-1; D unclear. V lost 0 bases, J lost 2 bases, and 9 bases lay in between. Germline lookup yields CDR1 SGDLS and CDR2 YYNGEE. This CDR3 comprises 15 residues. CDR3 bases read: TGTGCCAGCAGCGTAGACGGTGCCCCCTACAATGAG. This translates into CASSVDGAPYNE. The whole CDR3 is CASSVDGAPYNEQFF.

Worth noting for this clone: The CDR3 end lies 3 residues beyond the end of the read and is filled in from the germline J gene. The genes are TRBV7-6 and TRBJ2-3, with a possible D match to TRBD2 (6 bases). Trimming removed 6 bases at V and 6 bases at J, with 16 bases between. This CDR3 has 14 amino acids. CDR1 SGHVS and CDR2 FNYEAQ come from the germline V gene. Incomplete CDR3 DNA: TGTGCCAGCAGTCCTCTAGCGTTCCGGGATACG. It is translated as CASSPLAFRDT. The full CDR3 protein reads CASSPLAFRDTQYF.

CDR3 sequence reads: CASSSGTGPYNEQFF. CDR3 DNA, as far as it was read: TGTGCCAGCAGCTCCGGGACAGGGCCCTACAATGAG. The rearrangement links TRBV7-9 to TRBJ2-1; TRBD1 agrees at 9 bases. The read gets to within 3 residues of the CDR3 end, and the germline J gene fills in the rest. From germline, CDR1 is SEHNR and CDR2 FQNEAQ (reference sequence). The CDR3 covers 15 residues. With 4 bases clipped from V and 2 bases from J, the junction kept 3 bases outside the gene matches.

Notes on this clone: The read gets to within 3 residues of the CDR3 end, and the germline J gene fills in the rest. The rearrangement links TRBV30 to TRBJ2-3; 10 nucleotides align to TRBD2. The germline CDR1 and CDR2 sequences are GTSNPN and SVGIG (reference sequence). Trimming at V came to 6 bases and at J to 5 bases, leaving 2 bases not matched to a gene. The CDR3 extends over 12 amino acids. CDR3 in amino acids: CACLAGGDTQYF. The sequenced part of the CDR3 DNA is TGTGCCTGTTTAGCGGGAGGAGATACG.

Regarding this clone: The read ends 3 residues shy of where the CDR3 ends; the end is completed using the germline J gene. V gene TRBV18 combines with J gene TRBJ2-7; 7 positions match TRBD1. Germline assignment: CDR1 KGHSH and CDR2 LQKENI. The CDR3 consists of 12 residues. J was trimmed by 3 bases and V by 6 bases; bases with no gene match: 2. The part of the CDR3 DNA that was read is TGTGCCAGCTCCCGACAGGGCTACGAG. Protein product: CASSRQGYE. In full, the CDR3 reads CASSRQGYEQYF.

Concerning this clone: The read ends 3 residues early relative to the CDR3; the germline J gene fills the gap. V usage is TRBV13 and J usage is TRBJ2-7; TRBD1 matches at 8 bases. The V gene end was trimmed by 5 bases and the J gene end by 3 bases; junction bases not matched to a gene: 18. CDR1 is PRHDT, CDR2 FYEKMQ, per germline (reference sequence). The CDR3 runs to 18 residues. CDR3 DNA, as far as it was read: TGTGCCAGCAGCCCCGGGACAGGCTACAGAAATGAATTCTACGAG. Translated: CASSPGTGYRNEFYE. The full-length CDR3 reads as CASSPGTGYRNEFYEQYF.

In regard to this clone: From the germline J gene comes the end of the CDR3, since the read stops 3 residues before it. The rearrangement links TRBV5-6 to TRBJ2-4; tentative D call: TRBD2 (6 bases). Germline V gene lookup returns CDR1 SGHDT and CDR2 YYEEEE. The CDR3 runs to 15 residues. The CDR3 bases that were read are TGTGCCAGCAGCTGGAGGACGGAGGGGCCCACGTCT. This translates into CASSWRTEGPTS. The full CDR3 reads CASSWRTEGPTSQYF.

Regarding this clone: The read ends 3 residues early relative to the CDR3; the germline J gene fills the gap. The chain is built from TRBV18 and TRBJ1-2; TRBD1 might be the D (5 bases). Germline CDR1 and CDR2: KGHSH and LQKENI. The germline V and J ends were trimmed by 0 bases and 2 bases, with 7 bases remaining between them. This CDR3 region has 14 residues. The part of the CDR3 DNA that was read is TGTGCCAGCTCACCACCAGGGGCCAACTATGGC. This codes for CASSPPGANYG. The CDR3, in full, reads CASSPPGANYGYTF.

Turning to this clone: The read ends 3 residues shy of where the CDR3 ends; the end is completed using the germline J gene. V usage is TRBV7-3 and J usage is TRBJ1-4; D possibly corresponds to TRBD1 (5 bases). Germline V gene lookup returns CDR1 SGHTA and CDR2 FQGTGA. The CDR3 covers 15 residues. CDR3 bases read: TGTGCCAGCAGTCTAGAGGGAAGGGGTATGACACCA. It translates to CASSLEGRGMTP. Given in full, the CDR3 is CASSLEGRGMTPLFF.

CDR3 DNA (partial): TGCAGTGCTAGGGGTCACAGGGGTGGCACAGATACG. Residues: CSARGHRGGTDT. The CDR3 in its entirety is CSARGHRGGTDTQYF. The J gene is TRBJ2-3, the V gene TRBV20-1, with 7 nucleotides matching TRBD1. Read coverage stops 3 residues before the CDR3 terminus; the germline J gene supplies the remainder. J was trimmed by 1 base and V by 3 bases; bases with no gene match: 7. Germline V gene sequence: CDR1 DFQATT, CDR2 SNEGSKA (reference sequence). The CDR3 covers 15 residues.

The part of the CDR3 DNA that was read is TGTGCCAGCCATCAAGACAAGATCTATGGC. Its translation: CASHQDKIYG. The CDR3 in its entirety is CASHQDKIYGYTF. The rearrangement uses TRBV2 and TRBJ1-2, with no clear D. With the read ending 3 residues before the CDR3 end, the germline J gene is used to fill in that end. Trimming cost V 8 bases and J 4 bases, with 14 bases left between them. The CDR3 consists of 13 residues. Germline assignment: CDR1 SNHLY and CDR2 FYNNEI.

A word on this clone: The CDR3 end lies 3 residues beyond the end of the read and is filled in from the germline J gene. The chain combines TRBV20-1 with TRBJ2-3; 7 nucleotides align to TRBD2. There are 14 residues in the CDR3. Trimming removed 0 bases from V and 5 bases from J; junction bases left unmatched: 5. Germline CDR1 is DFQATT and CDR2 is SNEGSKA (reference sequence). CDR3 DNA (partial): TGCAGTGCTAGAGATCAGTCTAGCGGAGATACG. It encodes CSARDQSSGDT. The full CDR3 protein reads CSARDQSSGDTQYF.

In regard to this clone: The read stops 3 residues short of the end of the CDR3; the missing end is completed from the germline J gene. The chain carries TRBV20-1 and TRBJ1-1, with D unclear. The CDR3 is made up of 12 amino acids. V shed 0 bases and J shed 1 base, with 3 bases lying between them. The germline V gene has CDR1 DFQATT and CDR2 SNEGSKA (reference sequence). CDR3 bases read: TGCAGTGCTAGAGAGGCGAACACTGAA. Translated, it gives CSAREANTE. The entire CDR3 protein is CSAREANTEAFF.

The CDR3 region is CASSETQVIGYGYTF. CDR3 bases read: TGCGCCAGCAGTGAGACACAGGTGATAGGGTATGGC. The chain has TRBV10-2 and TRBJ1-2, with D maybe TRBD1 (5 bases). Read coverage stops 3 residues before the CDR3 terminus; the germline J gene supplies the remainder. V lost 2 bases, J lost 5 bases, and 15 bases lay in between. The germline V gene encodes CDR1 WSHSY and CDR2 SAAADI. The CDR3 covers 15 residues.

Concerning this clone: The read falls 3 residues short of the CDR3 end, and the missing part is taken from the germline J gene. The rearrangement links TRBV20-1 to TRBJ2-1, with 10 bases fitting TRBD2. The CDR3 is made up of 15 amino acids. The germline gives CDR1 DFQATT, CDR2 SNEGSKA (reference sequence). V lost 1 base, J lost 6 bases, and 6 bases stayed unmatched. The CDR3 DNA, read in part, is TGCAGTGCTAGAGTAATACTAGCGGGATCCAATGAG. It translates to CSARVILAGSNE. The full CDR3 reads CSARVILAGSNEQFF.

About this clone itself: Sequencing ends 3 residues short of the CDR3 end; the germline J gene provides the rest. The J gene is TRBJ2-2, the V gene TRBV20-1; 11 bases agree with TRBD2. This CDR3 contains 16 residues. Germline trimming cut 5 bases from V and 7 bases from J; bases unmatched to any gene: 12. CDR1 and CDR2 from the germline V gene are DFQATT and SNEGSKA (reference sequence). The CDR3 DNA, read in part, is TGCAGTGCTGGAGGAATAGCGGGAGGGCCAGGCGGGGAG. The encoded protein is CSAGGIAGGPGGE. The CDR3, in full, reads CSAGGIAGGPGGELFF.

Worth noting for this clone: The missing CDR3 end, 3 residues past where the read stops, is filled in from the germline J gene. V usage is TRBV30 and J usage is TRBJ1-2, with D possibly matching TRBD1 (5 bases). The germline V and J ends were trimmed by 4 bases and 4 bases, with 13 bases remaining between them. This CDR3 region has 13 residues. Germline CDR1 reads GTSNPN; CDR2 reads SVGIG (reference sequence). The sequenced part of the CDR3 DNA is TGTGCCTGGACCGCACAGGCCCTCTATGGC. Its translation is CAWTAQALYG. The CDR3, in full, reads CAWTAQALYGYTF.

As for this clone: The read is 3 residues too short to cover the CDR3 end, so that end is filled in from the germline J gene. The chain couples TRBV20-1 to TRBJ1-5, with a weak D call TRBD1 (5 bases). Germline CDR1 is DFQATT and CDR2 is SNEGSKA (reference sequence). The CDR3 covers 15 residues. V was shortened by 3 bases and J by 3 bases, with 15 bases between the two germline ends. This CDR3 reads CSASDPDSFNQPQHF. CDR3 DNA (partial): TGCAGTGCTAGTGATCCCGACAGTTTCAATCAGCCC.

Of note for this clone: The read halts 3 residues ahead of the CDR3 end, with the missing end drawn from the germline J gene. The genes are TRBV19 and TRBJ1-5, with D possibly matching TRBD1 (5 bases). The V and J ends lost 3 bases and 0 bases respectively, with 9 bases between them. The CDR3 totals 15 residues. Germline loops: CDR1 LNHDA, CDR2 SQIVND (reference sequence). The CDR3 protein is CASSMTDYSNQPQHF. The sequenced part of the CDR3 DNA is TGTGCCAGTAGTATGACAGATTATAGCAATCAGCCC.